What follows is one T cell receptor beta chain and its context. Enrolled through a virtual design, the participants were between about 18 and 100 years of age and came from under 30 US areas. Participants had their cohort set by participant-reported clinical history. These data originate in a study of blood T cell repertoires in COVID-19. Study overall: T cells, B-cell-depleted T cells, or PBMCs supplied cDNA or gDNA.

The CDR3 has 11 residues. Germline V gene data show CDR1 as MDHEN and CDR2 as SYDVKM. Deletions cut 8 bases from V and 5 bases from J, with 9 bases between. Original methodology: By means of reference gene primer amplification, nucleated cell counts were estimated. Sequencing was performed with immunoSEQ multiplex PCR; in TCRdb, only in-frame clones are kept and a portion is missing. For V, J and clone size, that table is used; D and trimming come from the DNA. Among approximately 200,000 clones listed, roughly nine tenths were seen once. V gene TRBV28 combines with J gene TRBJ1-1; D remains ambiguous. This receptor was obtained from a woman aged 35 to 49 with acute COVID-19. The sequencing input was PBMCs or T cells enriched from blood (not recorded which). CDR3 in DNA: TGTGCCAGCTCGAGAGGGACTGAAGCTTTCTTT. Translating it yields CASSRGTEAFF.